The 15 T cell receptor beta chains presented below share a single source sample, sequenced in a study of molecular identifiers for immune sequencing clone quantification. TCRdb ran MiXCR on the PCR reads and lists one entry per CDR3 protein. The table shows about 510,000 distinct CDR3 sequences, with about 25% occurring only once. The specimen sequenced was naive CD8+ T cells from blood, with Jurkat cell RNA spiked in. Sample subset: FACS-sorted CD8+CD4-CCR7+CD45RA+ naive T cells. Source of these receptors: a human donor in good health. Some libraries in this study had Jurkat cell RNA spiked in.

V is TRBV9 and J is TRBJ2-1, with 8 bases identical to TRBD2. With 0 bases clipped from V and 4 bases from J, the junction kept 6 bases outside the gene matches. CDR1 is SGDLS, CDR2 YYNGEE, per germline. This CDR3 contains 16 residues. CDR3 nucleotide sequence: TGTGCCAGCAGCGTAGCAGATAGCGGGGAATACAATGAGCAGTTCTTC. Translation gives CASSVADSGEYNEQFF.

This clonotype was seen at least ten times. The V gene is TRBV7-9, the J gene TRBJ2-7; 7 nucleotides match TRBD1. CDR1 SEHNR and CDR2 FQNEAQ come from the germline V gene (reference sequence). Unmatched junction bases numbered 10, after V lost 1 base and J lost 7 bases. The CDR3 covers 15 residues. The CDR3, as DNA: TGTGCCAGCAGCTTAGTAAGGGACAGCCACGGGGAGCAGTACTTC. It specifies CASSLVRDSHGEQYF.

There are a few counts of this clonotype. V and J are TRBV7-2 and TRBJ1-1; TRBD1 is a possible D gene (5 bases). The V gene lost 0 bases and the J gene lost 1 base, with 12 bases spanning the gap. The germline gives CDR1 SGHTA, CDR2 FQGNSA. The CDR3 is 16 residues long. CDR3 protein: CASSLALGGWNTEAFF. CDR3 DNA sequence: TGTGCCAGCAGCTTAGCATTGGGGGGTTGGAACACTGAAGCTTTCTTT.

The chain combines TRBV19 with TRBJ2-3, with 8 bases identical to TRBD1. With V trimmed by 7 bases and J by 5 bases, 5 bases remained unmatched. Germline V gene lookup returns CDR1 LNHDA and CDR2 SQIVND (reference sequence). This CDR3 has 13 amino acids. The CDR3 DNA sequence: TGTGCCAGTACCATGACAGGGGTAGATACGCAGTATTTT. Its protein is CASTMTGVDTQYF.

The chain uses TRBV14 and TRBJ2-2; D may be TRBD1 (5 bases). The V end was cut by 3 bases, the J end by 1 base, with 9 bases between. From germline, CDR1 is SGHDN and CDR2 FVKESK. The CDR3 contains 15 residues. The CDR3 DNA reads TGTGCCAGCAGCCAGAGACAGAAGAACACCGGGGAGCTGTTTTTT. Its translation: CASSQRQKNTGELFF.

This clonotype appeared a few times. The V and J genes are TRBV7-9 and TRBJ1-1; D unresolved. The germline CDR1 and CDR2 sequences are SEHNR and FQNEAQ (reference sequence). The V gene lost 5 bases and the J gene lost 2 bases, with 18 bases spanning the gap. The CDR3 covers 16 residues. The CDR3 nucleotides are TGTGCCAGCAGCCCGGGAGATTGGGAACTCAACACTGAAGCTTTCTTT. This codes for CASSPGDWELNTEAFF.

J is TRBJ1-4 and V is TRBV29-1; the match to TRBD1 covers 8 bases. The junction had 7 bases not matched to a gene; V was cut back by 1 base and J by 12 bases. The CDR3 extends over 13 amino acids. CDR1 SQVTM and CDR2 ANQGSEA come from the germline V gene. The CDR3 protein is CSVEATGGLELFF. CDR3 sequence (DNA): TGCAGCGTTGAAGCCACAGGGGGTCTAGAACTGTTTTTT.

The table lists this clonotype with many counts. The rearrangement joins TRBV6-5 to TRBJ2-5, with D hard to call. Trimming pared 0 bases from V and 1 base from J, leaving 6 bases between. Germline V gene lookup returns CDR1 MNHEY and CDR2 SVGAGI. The CDR3 consists of 14 residues. This CDR3 reads CASSYSTFQETQYF. DNA for the CDR3: TGTGCCAGCAGTTACTCGACCTTCCAAGAGACCCAGTACTTC.

For this clonotype: A much bigger clone sits one base away, suggesting this may be a read error. The chain links TRBV6-6 to TRBJ1-5; D not resolved. The CDR3 totals 15 residues. CDR1 and CDR2 (germline): MNHNY, SVGAGI (reference sequence). This chain's CDR3 is CASSYDSGENQTQHF. In DNA form, the CDR3 reads TGTGCCAGCAGTTACGATTCGGGAGAGAATCAGACCCAGCATTTT.

This clonotype was found many times. For the CDR3, the DNA is TGTGCCAGCAGCTCGGGGACAGGGGGCTTAGGCTACACCTTC. Amino acids: CASSSGTGGLGYTF. The chain employs TRBV7-2 and TRBJ1-2; 12 positions agree with TRBD1. Losses at the gene ends were 4 bases for V and 8 bases for J; bases not matched to a gene: 5. The CDR3 runs to 14 residues. CDR1 SGHTA and CDR2 FQGNSA come from the germline V gene.

This clonotype appeared a single time. At one of its ends the junction is not consistent with the germline gene, which may arise from a read error. The rearrangement uses TRBV28 and TRBJ2-3, with 11 bases aligning to TRBD2. The CDR3 spans 17 residues. In germline, CDR1 is MDHEN, CDR2 SYDVKM. CDR3 coding DNA: TGTGCCAGCAGTTTACCTGGAACTAGCGGGAGAACAGCTACGCAGTATTTT. It codes for CASSLPGTSGRTATQYF. Filled out from reference TRBV28 and TRBJ2-3, the complete variable domain reads DVKVTQSSRYLVKRTGEKVFLECVQDMDHENMFWYRQDPGLGLRLIYFSYDVKMKEKGDIPEGYSVSREKKERFSLILESASTNQTSMYLCASSLPGTSGRTATQYFGPGTRLTVL.

The V gene is TRBV4-3, the J gene TRBJ1-3; D not certain. CDR1 is LGHNA, CDR2 YSLEER, per germline. Trimming pared 4 bases from V and 4 bases from J, leaving 17 bases between. This CDR3 is built from 16 residues. In nucleotides, the CDR3 is TGCGCCAGCAGCCCGGGCATTGGTAGGGCCGGAAACACCATATATTTT. Encoded protein: CASSPGIGRAGNTIYF.

Many counts were recorded for this clonotype. The V call is TRBV4-1, the J call TRBJ1-5, with unresolved D. Germline-derived CDR1 and CDR2 are MGHRA and YSYEKL. The CDR3 consists of 13 residues. Trimming left V 3 bases short and J 5 bases short, with 8 bases between. CDR3 loop: CASSQEQDQPQHF. In DNA form, the CDR3 reads TGCGCCAGCAGCCAGGAACAAGATCAGCCCCAGCATTTT.

The chain employs TRBV12-3 or TRBV12-4 and TRBJ2-3, with D unclear. The CDR3 length is 15 residues. V gave up 3 bases and J gave up 2 bases, with 12 bases separating them. This CDR3 is CASSFSSTNTDTQYF. CDR3 nucleotide sequence: TGTGCCAGCAGTTTTTCCTCTACGAACACAGATACGCAGTATTTT.

This clonotype has just a few counts. This chain joins TRBV19 and TRBJ1-6; maybe TRBD1 (5 bases). Germline V CDR1 and CDR2: LNHDA, SQIVND (reference sequence). The CDR3 has 15 residues. V was trimmed by 5 bases and J by 7 bases, leaving 15 bases between them. DNA of the CDR3: TGTGCCAGTAGTGGAGTGCGGGGCGCAAATTCACCCCTCCACTTT. Protein product: CASSGVRGANSPLHF.